This T cell receptor (beta chain) was sequenced in a study of blood T cell repertoires in COVID-19. The repertoire was sequenced with immunoSEQ multiplex PCR; TCRdb's copy has only in-frame clones and lacks some. The data contain 300,000 to 350,000 clones, around 90% of them seen just once; the ten biggest clones take up 6.8%. Germline CDR1 reads MNHNY; CDR2 reads SVGAGI (reference sequence). This CDR3 spans 16 amino acids. V shed 5 bases and J shed 0 bases, with 11 bases lying between them. This clone was seen once. J is TRBJ1-6 and V is TRBV6-6; D unclear. Sequencing was carried out using peripheral blood. The sequence derives from a woman under 40 with COVID-19, enrolled during active disease. For the CDR3, the DNA is TGTGCCAGCAGTCCCCTAGTAGGCTCCTATAATTCACCCCTCCACTTT. It is translated as CASSPLVGSYNSPLHF.